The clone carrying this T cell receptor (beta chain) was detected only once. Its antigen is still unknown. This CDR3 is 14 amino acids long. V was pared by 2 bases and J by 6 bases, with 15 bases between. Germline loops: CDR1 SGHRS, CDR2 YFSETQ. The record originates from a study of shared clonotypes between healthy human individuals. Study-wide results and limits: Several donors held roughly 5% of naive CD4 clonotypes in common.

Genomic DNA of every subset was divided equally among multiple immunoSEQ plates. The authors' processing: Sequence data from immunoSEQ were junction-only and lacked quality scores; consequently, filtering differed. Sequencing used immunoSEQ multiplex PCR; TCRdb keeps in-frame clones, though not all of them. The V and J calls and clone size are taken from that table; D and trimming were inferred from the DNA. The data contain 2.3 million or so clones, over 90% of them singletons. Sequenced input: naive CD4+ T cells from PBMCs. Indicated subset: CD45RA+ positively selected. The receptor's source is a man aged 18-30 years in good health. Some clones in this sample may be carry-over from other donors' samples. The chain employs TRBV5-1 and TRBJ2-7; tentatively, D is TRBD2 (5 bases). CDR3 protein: CASSFGERQLEQYF. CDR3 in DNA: TGCGCCAGCAGCTTTGGGGAGCGGCAACTCGAGCAGTACTTC. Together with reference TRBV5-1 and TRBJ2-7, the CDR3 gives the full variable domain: KAGVTQTPRYLIKTRGQQVTLSCSPISGHRSVSWYQQTPGQGLQFLFEYFSETQRNKGNFPGRFSGRQFSNSRSEMNVSTLELGDSALYLCASSFGERQLEQYFGPGTRLTVT.